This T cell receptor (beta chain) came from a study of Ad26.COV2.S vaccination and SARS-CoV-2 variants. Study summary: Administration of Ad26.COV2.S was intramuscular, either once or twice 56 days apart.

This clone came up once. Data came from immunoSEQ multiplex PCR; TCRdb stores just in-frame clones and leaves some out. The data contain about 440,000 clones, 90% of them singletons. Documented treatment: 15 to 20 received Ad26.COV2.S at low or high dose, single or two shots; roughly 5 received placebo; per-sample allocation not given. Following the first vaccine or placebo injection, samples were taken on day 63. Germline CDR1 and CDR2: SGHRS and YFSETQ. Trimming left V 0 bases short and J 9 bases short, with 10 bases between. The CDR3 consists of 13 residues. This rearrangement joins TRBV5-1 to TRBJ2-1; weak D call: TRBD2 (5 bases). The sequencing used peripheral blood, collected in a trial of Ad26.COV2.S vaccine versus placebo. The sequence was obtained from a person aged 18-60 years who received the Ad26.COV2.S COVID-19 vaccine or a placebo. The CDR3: CASSLVTSTEQFF. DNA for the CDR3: TGCGCCAGCAGCTTGGTAACTAGTACTGAGCAGTTCTTC.